A selection of T cell receptor beta chains follows, all from one sample in a study of T cell responses to AZD1222 COVID-19 vaccine. Repertoires were generated with immunoSEQ multiplex PCR, while TCRdb's copy carries only in-frame clones and drops some. The sample consists of more than 80,000 clones, 70% to 90% of them appearing once. Sequenced here: peripheral blood, sampled 28 days after the second AZD1222 dose. These receptors all stem from an adult who received the AZD1222 COVID-19 vaccine. CDR3s include the opening cysteine and the closing phenylalanine or tryptophan. Each record gives: CDR3 protein, CDR3 DNA, V gene, J gene, clone size, D gene. D genes are given only for firm matches. Clone sizes are given selectively: once, few, many, or a class where the clone is expanded.

CASGWSTDTQYF	TGTGCCAGCGGATGGAGCACAGATACGCAGTATTTT	TRBV6-6	TRBJ2-3	-	-
CASSLDYNQGNEQYF	TGCGCCAGCAGCTTGGATTATAACCAGGGGAACGAGCAGTACTTC	TRBV5-1	TRBJ2-7	-	-
CASSVQSLAVGAPEQYF	TGTGCCAGCAGCGTACAGTCCCTAGCGGTGGGGGCCCCAGAGCAGTACTTC	TRBV9	TRBJ2-7	-	-
CSVVAGGCGELFF	TGCAGCGTTGTTGCGGGGGGGTGCGGGGAGCTGTTTTTT	TRBV29-1	TRBJ2-2	-	TRBD2
CASSQGLAGVGGSYEQYF	TGTGCCAGCAGCCAGGGACTAGCGGGAGTCGGGGGCTCCTACGAGCAGTACTTC	TRBV3-1/TRBV3-2	TRBJ2-7	once	TRBD2
CATSVGTEAFF	TGTGCCACCTCGGTGGGCACTGAAGCTTTCTTT	TRBV27	TRBJ1-1	-	-
CASGLVPSQDYSNQPQHF	TGTGCTAGTGGTTTGGTACCCTCGCAGGATTATAGCAATCAGCCCCAGCATTTT	TRBV12-5	TRBJ1-5	-	-
CASSATGTEQIYGYTF	TGTGCCAGCAGCGCTACAGGGACGGAGCAAATCTATGGCTACACCTTC	TRBV9	TRBJ1-2	-	-
CASSFTSGLLETQYF	TGTGCCAGCAGCTTCACGTCAGGGCTATTAGAGACCCAGTACTTC	TRBV11-2	TRBJ2-5	-	-
CASSIGQGDNEQYF	TGTGCCAGTAGTATAGGTCAGGGTGACAACGAGCAGTACTTC	TRBV19	TRBJ2-7	-	-
CASSYGIRGETEAFF	TGTGCCAGCAGTTACGGGATCCGAGGGGAGACTGAAGCTTTCTTT	TRBV6-5	TRBJ1-1	-	-
CASSLSSRVGYEQYF	TGTGCCAGCAGTTTATCGTCCAGGGTTGGCTACGAGCAGTACTTC	TRBV28	TRBJ2-7	few	-
CASSPGTYYEQYF	TGCGCCAGCAGTCCCGGGACTTACTACGAGCAGTACTTC	TRBV10-1	TRBJ2-7	-	-
CASSMWSSNQPQHF	TGTGCCAGCAGTATGTGGTCGAGCAATCAGCCCCAGCATTTT	TRBV28	TRBJ1-5	-	-
CASKQGDSSGANVLTF	TGTGCCAGTAAACAGGGCGACAGCTCTGGGGCCAACGTCCTGACTTTC	TRBV19	TRBJ2-6	-	-
CAWRATGLAGDYEQFF	TGTGCCTGGAGAGCAACGGGACTAGCGGGAGATTATGAGCAGTTCTTC	TRBV30	TRBJ2-1	-	TRBD2
CASSPMTSGGNEQFF	TGTGCCAGCAGTCCGATGACTAGCGGGGGCAATGAGCAGTTCTTC	TRBV3-1/TRBV3-2	TRBJ2-1	-	TRBD2
CASSLVRGVSTQAFF	TGTGCCAGCAGCTTAGTGCGGGGGGTGTCAACTCAAGCTTTCTTT	TRBV7-2	TRBJ1-1	-	-
CASSQSPADGYTF	TGTGCCAGCAGCCAATCCCCAGCGGATGGCTACACCTTC	TRBV4-2	TRBJ1-2	-	-
CASSPRQLTVGNEQFF	TGTGCCAGCAGCCCTCGACAGCTTACGGTGGGCAATGAGCAGTTCTTC	TRBV3-1/TRBV3-2	TRBJ2-1	-	-
CASSPQGAEKLFF	TGTGCCAGCAGCCCGCAGGGGGCTGAAAAACTGTTTTTT	TRBV7-2	TRBJ1-4	-	TRBD1
CSGQEGNQPQHF	TGCAGCGGCCAGGAAGGCAATCAGCCCCAGCATTTT	TRBV29-1	TRBJ1-5	-	-
CASSEFRRGGRNIQYF	TGTGCCAGCAGTGAGTTTAGGCGGGGGGGACGGAACATTCAGTACTTC	TRBV2	TRBJ2-4	-	TRBD2
CASSSTTKSSYNEQFF	TGTGCCAGCAGCTCCACGACGAAAAGCTCCTACAATGAGCAGTTCTTC	TRBV6-2/TRBV6-3	TRBJ2-1	-	-
CASSWSSGRAGELFF	TGTGCCAGTAGTTGGTCCAGCGGGAGAGCCGGGGAGCTGTTTTTT	TRBV19	TRBJ2-2	-	TRBD2
CASRSQVVGDTQYF	TGTGCCAGCAGGTCCCAAGTGGTGGGCGATACGCAGTATTTT	TRBV28	TRBJ2-3	-	-
CASSHGLAFLASNQPQHF	TGTGCCAGCAGCCACGGATTGGCATTCCTCGCTAGCAATCAGCCCCAGCATTTT	TRBV3-1/TRBV3-2	TRBJ1-5	-	-
CASSSESTLREQYF	TGTGCCAGCAGCTCCGAATCCACCCTCCGCGAGCAGTACTTC	TRBV7-2	TRBJ2-7	-	-
CASSISTEGYGYTF	TGTGCCAGCAGCATATCCACAGAGGGCTATGGCTACACCTTC	TRBV6-5	TRBJ1-2	-	-
CASSPGTATLTLHF	TGTGCCAGCTCACCAGGGACGGCCACCCTCACCCTCCACTTT	TRBV18	TRBJ1-6	few	-
CASSPAGGGYEQYF	TGTGCCAGCAGCCCGGCGGGTGGGGGGTACGAGCAGTACTTC	TRBV7-9	TRBJ2-7	-	-
CASSQSKDTQYF	TGTGCCAGCAGCCAAAGCAAAGATACGCAGTATTTT	TRBV14	TRBJ2-3	-	-
CASSPDRGQTGELFF	TGTGCCAGCTCACCGGACAGGGGGCAAACCGGGGAGCTGTTTTTT	TRBV18	TRBJ2-2	-	TRBD1
CSASRTSGSSETQYF	TGCAGTGCTAGTCGGACTAGCGGGAGTTCTGAGACCCAGTACTTC	TRBV20-1	TRBJ2-5	-	TRBD2
CASSVLGGETEAFF	TGTGCCAGCAGCGTATTAGGGGGGGAGACTGAAGCTTTCTTT	TRBV9	TRBJ1-1	-	-
CASSVQKNTEAFF	TGTGCCAGCAGCGTACAGAAGAACACTGAAGCTTTCTTT	TRBV9	TRBJ1-1	-	-
CASSLRVRDNSPLHF	TGTGCCAGCAGCTTAAGAGTGAGGGATAATTCACCCCTCCACTTT	TRBV7-2	TRBJ1-6	-	-
CASSPSNGRMDEQYF	TGTGCCAGCTCACCCAGCAACGGGAGGATGGACGAGCAGTACTTC	TRBV18	TRBJ2-7	once	TRBD2
CASSLAEPQHF	TGTGCCAGCAGTCTGGCAGAGCCCCAGCATTTT	TRBV12-3/TRBV12-4	TRBJ1-5	-	-
CASSVSAAYEQYF	TGTGCCAGCAGCGTTAGCGCCGCCTACGAGCAGTACTTC	TRBV9	TRBJ2-7	-	-
CASLLINRHNSPLHF	TGCGCCAGCCTACTTATAAACCGCCATAATTCACCCCTCCACTTT	TRBV23-1	TRBJ1-6	-	-
CASSMTGANTGELFF	TGTGCCAGCAGCATGACAGGGGCGAACACCGGGGAGCTGTTTTTT	TRBV9	TRBJ2-2	-	TRBD1
CASSLTRSTDTQYF	TGTGCCAGCAGCTTAACAAGAAGCACAGATACGCAGTATTTT	TRBV11-3	TRBJ2-3	-	-
CASSIGPASYEQYF	TGTGCCAGTAGTATAGGACCCGCCTCCTACGAGCAGTACTTC	TRBV19	TRBJ2-7	-	-
CASSLTDRGLGGYTF	TGTGCCAGCAGCTTGACGGACAGGGGATTGGGTGGCTACACCTTC	TRBV5-5	TRBJ1-2	-	TRBD1
CASSQDGQVYGYTF	TGTGCCAGCAGCCAAGACGGGCAGGTCTATGGCTACACCTTC	TRBV3-1/TRBV3-2	TRBJ1-2	-	-
CASAREQGTEAFF	TGCGCCAGCGCCAGGGAGCAAGGCACTGAAGCTTTCTTT	TRBV10-2	TRBJ1-1	-	-
CASTPRGSSGGYTF	TGTGCCAGCACTCCGCGAGGGAGCTCGGGAGGCTACACCTTC	TRBV6-5	TRBJ1-2	-	-
CASRDRDDYGYTF	TGTGCCAGCCGGGACAGGGATGACTATGGCTACACCTTC	TRBV6-6	TRBJ1-2	-	TRBD1
CASSGSGGGRSYEQYF	TGTGCCAGCAGCGGGTCCGGAGGGGGACGCTCCTACGAGCAGTACTTC	TRBV5-4	TRBJ2-7	-	-
CASSLVGRLNTGELFF	TGCGCCAGCAGCTTGGTGGGCAGGCTGAACACCGGGGAGCTGTTTTTT	TRBV5-1	TRBJ2-2	few	-
CASSRVHEQFF	TGTGCCAGCAGTCGGGTCCATGAGCAGTTCTTC	TRBV6-2/TRBV6-3	TRBJ2-1	-	-
CAISESVGAGEKLFF	TGTGCCATCAGTGAGTCAGTCGGGGCTGGTGAAAAACTGTTTTTT	TRBV10-3	TRBJ1-4	-	-
CASSTTSGSTEQYF	TGTGCCAGCAGCACGACTAGCGGCTCAACCGAGCAGTACTTC	TRBV11-2	TRBJ2-7	-	TRBD2
CASSLKQGTILSYEQYF	TGTGCCAGCAGTTTAAAACAGGGGACAATACTCTCCTACGAGCAGTACTTC	TRBV28	TRBJ2-7	few	TRBD1